This T cell receptor (beta chain) came from a study of beta chain features in type 1 diabetes. Study results and caveats: A potential influence of HLA type upon TCRB rearrangement remained unresolved herein. Across all four CD4+ subsets, people with type 1 diabetes showed modestly shorter TCRB CDR3s.

Points on this clone: Its antigen is not known.

Trimming shortened V by 2 bases and J by 3 bases, and 10 bases separated the two germline ends. The length of the CDR3 is 13 residues. Germline V gene lookup returns CDR1 SQVTM and CDR2 ANQGSEA. Each of the sorted populations had a purity greater than 95%. Expressed TCRB transcripts were sequenced because the entire RNA isolate underwent reverse transcription. Sequencing was performed with immunoSEQ multiplex PCR; in TCRdb, only in-frame clones are kept and a portion is missing. This sample yields 300,000 to 450,000 clones, of which roughly 12% are seen a single time; 0.01% belongs to the top ten. The clonotype comes from a woman younger than 30 with type 1 diabetes. The V and J genes are TRBV29-1 and TRBJ1-1; perhaps TRBD1 as D (5 bases). The specimen was naive CD4+ T cells from blood. The CDR3 nucleotides are TGCAGCGTTGAATTGGACACGTACACTGAAGCTTTCTTT. It specifies CSVELDTYTEAFF.